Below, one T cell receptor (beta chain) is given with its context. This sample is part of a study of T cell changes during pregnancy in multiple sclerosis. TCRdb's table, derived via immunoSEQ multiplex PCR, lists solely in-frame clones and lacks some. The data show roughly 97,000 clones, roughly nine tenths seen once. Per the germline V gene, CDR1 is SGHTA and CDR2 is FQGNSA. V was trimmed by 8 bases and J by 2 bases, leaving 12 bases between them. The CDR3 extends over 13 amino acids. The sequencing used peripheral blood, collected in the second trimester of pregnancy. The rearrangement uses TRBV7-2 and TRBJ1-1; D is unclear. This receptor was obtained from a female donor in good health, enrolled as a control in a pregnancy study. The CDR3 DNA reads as TGTGCCAGCCATTCCTATGGTAACACTGAAGCTTTCTTT. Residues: CASHSYGNTEAFF.